This TCR beta chain stems from a study of cytomegalovirus exposure and HLA in healthy donors. Points from the study as a whole: According to reports, the classifier identified cytomegalovirus status with high specificity and sensitivity.

A word on this clone: Its cognate antigen is unknown.

TCRdb's table, derived via immunoSEQ multiplex PCR, lists solely in-frame clones and lacks some. The data show about 98,000 clones, with about 83% seen just once and 3.5% to 5% held by the top ten. The CDR3 length is 15 residues. The trim removed 9 bases at V and 7 bases at J, leaving 13 bases unmatched. Germline CDR1 and CDR2: SGHTA and FQGNSA. This clonotype originated in a woman in her thirties in good health and CMV-seronegative. This chain links TRBV7-2 with TRBJ1-4; TRBD1 agrees at 8 bases. The sequencing input was PBMCs. DNA for the CDR3: TGTGCCAGTCGTTTATCCGGGACAGGTCCTGAAAAACTGTTTTTT. Translation: CASRLSGTGPEKLFF.